This T cell receptor beta chain was retrieved from a study of T cell responses to AZD1222 COVID-19 vaccine. Clones were sequenced by immunoSEQ multiplex PCR, and TCRdb holds only the in-frame ones, with some missing. In the table there are about 160,000 clones, 94% of which are singletons. V was clipped by 4 bases and J by 7 bases; unmatched bases: 16. This CDR3 has 18 amino acids. CDR1 and CDR2 from the germline V gene are LNHDA and SQIVND (reference sequence). This material consisted of peripheral blood, taken 28 days after the second AZD1222 dose. The receptor comes from an adult who received the AZD1222 COVID-19 vaccine. This chain joins TRBV19 and TRBJ2-4; 10 nucleotides line up with TRBD1. CDR3 in amino acids: CASSTPPGQGTFSNIQYF. DNA for the CDR3: TGTGCCAGTAGTACCCCTCCGGGACAGGGGACTTTTAGTAACATTCAGTACTTC.